This note documents a single TCR beta chain sequence. The record originates from a study of glioma-infiltrating T cells after dendritic cell vaccination. TCRdb keeps only in-frame clones here, not all; method: immunoSEQ multiplex PCR. The sample includes 65,000 or so clones, 86% seen only once; the top ten take 11%. As to time point: after dendritic cell vaccination, including at tumor progression/relapse. The CDR3 has 16 residues. Germline values: CDR1 MGHRA, CDR2 YSYEKL. V shed 4 bases and J 4 bases; nucleotides not matched to a gene: 6. The material was blood, obtained after dendritic cell vaccination. The genes are TRBV4-1 and TRBJ1-4; TRBD1 matches 10 bases. This clonotype was sampled from a human donor with glioblastoma. Here the CDR3 DNA reads TGCGCCAGCAGCCCAGGCGGGACAGGGGATAATGAAAAACTGTTTTTT. This gives the protein CASSPGGTGDNEKLFF.